This entry features one T cell receptor (beta chain) sequence. What it binds is not known. The data belong to a study of naive and memory T cell subsets. Study-level points and caveats: In naive cells, over 90% of TCR sequences were seen only once. A few larger clonotypes appeared in naive repertoires, especially CD8, possibly memory cells re-expressing CD45RA. Naive and memory subsets had different power law exponents for TCR abundance.

Separate alpha and beta amplification began at the second PCR step. An equimolar mix of two oligonucleotides served as the beta constant-region primer for TRBC1 and TRBC2. Nested alpha and beta constant-region primers with the SP2 primer drove four PCR rounds on ligated cDNA. A 12-nucleotide UMI and the SP2 primer were added to the cDNA 3' end by oligonucleotide ligation. TCRdb used MiXCR to reprocess the UMI-ligation and nested PCR reads, holding one entry per CDR3 protein. The sample records over 90,000 distinct CDR3 sequences, 11% being singletons. The clonotype comes from a human donor in good health. Sample: naive CD4+ T cells from blood.

The CDR3 spells CASSQGASGYTF. The CDR3 region has the DNA TGTGCCAGCAGCCAAGGGGCGTCGGGCTACACCTTC. The rearrangement uses TRBV7-9 and TRBJ1-2, with TRBD1 as a possible D gene (5 bases). V was shortened by 5 bases and J by 8 bases, with 12 bases between the two germline ends. The CDR3 contains 12 residues. The V gene's germline CDR1 is SEHNR and CDR2 FQNEAQ (reference sequence).